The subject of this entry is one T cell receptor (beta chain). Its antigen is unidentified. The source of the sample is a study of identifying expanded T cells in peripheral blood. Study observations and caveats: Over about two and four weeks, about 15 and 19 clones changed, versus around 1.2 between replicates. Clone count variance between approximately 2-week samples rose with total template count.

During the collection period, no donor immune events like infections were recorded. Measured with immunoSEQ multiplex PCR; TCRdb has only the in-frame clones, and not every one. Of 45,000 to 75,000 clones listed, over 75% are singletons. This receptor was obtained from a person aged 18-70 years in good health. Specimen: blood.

CDR3 DNA: TGCGCCAGCAGCCAAGACCCCGGCCGTGGTGCAGATACGCAGTATTTT. Translated: CASSQDPGRGADTQYF. The genes are TRBV4-3 and TRBJ2-3; unclear D gene. The V gene lost 0 bases and the J gene lost 4 bases, with 14 bases spanning the gap. The CDR3 contains 16 residues. CDR1 LGHNA and CDR2 YSLEER come from the germline V gene.